This TCR beta chain is drawn from a study of T cell responses to AZD1222 COVID-19 vaccine. The method was immunoSEQ multiplex PCR; TCRdb's version includes in-frame clones alone and lacks a portion of them. The sample lists 120,000 to 150,000 clones, almost 90% seen once, with roughly 1.7% in the top ten. Trimming at V came to 7 bases and at J to 8 bases, leaving 8 bases not matched to a gene. CDR3 size: 14 residues. The germline CDR1 and CDR2 sequences are MNHEY and SVGAGI. This clone is a singleton in its sample. This sample comprised peripheral blood, obtained 28 days after the second AZD1222 dose. The receptor's source is an adult who received the AZD1222 COVID-19 vaccine. V usage is TRBV6-5 and J usage is TRBJ2-1; TRBD2 aligns across 10 bases. CDR3 sequence (DNA): TGTGCCAGCATTAGGGCTAGCGGGAGCTATGAGCAGTTCTTC. It translates to CASIRASGSYEQFF.